This T cell receptor beta chain was found in a study of blood T cells in healthy people across ages. Together with a sample-barcoded 5' primer, a J-beta primer mix was included in a second PCR lasting roughly 7 to 11 cycles. Paired-end reads containing CDR3 totaled no fewer than 2.5 million for each sample. TCRdb used MiXCR to reprocess the 5' RACE reads, holding one entry per CDR3 protein. The table records hundreds of thousands of distinct CDR3 sequences, under 25% of them present only once. Overall study results and limits: From one million sequenced T cells, diversity estimates were lower bounds.

CDR1 and CDR2 from the germline V gene are SGHTA and FQGNSA. This CDR3 is built from 14 residues. This clonotype has a handful of counts. Its target is unknown. Specimen: blood. The clonotype originates from a man in his 70s in good health. The chain employs TRBV7-2 and TRBJ2-5; no definite D call. The assigned J gene may be wrong: the sequence end matches TRBJ2-1 better. The CDR3 nucleotides are TGTGCCAGCAGCACCACGCCCTTTAGGTATGAGCAGTTCTTC. Encoded protein: CASSTTPFRYEQFF.